The source of this T cell receptor (beta chain) is a study of OX40 agonist ivuxolimab in advanced cancers. With regard to the full study: Ivuxolimab, which targeted the costimulatory receptor OX40 (CD134), was an agonistic, fully human IgG2 monoclonal antibody. Intravenous ivuxolimab was administered to patients every 2 weeks at six dose levels: 0.01, 0.1, 0.3, 1.5, 3 and 10 mg/kg. Among the 50 to 55 dose-escalation patients, 19 had hepatocellular carcinoma, approximately 15 melanoma, 9 renal cell carcinoma and 9 head and neck cancer. In the dose-escalation cohort, 70% to 90% of patients were male, and the mean age was approximately 60 years with a range of roughly 20 to 79. Prior anti-PD-1, anti-PD-L1 or anti-CTLA-4 therapy was permitted, and checkpoint inhibitors had been received by approximately 39% of dose-escalation patients. Partial responses occurred in three dose-escalation patients, of whom one had hepatocellular carcinoma and two had cutaneous melanoma. Peripheral TCRbeta sequencing was intended to test whether TCR sequence diversity was altered and clonal T-cell expansion was caused by ivuxolimab. The paper covers the monotherapy dose-escalation part of the phase I ivuxolimab trial, which included N of about 56 patients. The investigation overall reported the following: Low levels of normalized T-cell clonal expansion were also seen in some patients who did not respond. After ivuxolimab, more expanded clones were found on average in CD8+ T cells than in CD4+ T cells. Antigen specificity was not determined for the clonally expanded peripheral T cells. Clonal expansion of both CD4+ and CD8+ blood T cells was observed from baseline to week 6 at doses 0.1 to 3.0 mg/kg. In the 0.1-3.0 mg/kg groups, partial responders were among the patients with the lowest normalized peripheral clonal expansion, particularly in CD8+ T cells.

Genomic DNA was extracted from sorted cells for sequencing of the TCRbeta CDR3 region. TCRbeta CDR3 regions were sequenced using the immunoSEQ Assay. Sourced from immuneACCESS, this table was stored by TCRdb with only in-frame sequences that have V and J called. A share of the clones is absent; for the studies checked, an unresolved V gene accounts for under half, and the remainder has no known explanation. Recorded for this sample are 50,000 to 65,000 clones; approximately 90% of them occurred a single time. More than 1.3% of the sample is held by the ten biggest clonotypes. The trial excluded patients who had a history of autoimmune disease or who were on systemic immunosuppression. Peripheral blood for TCR sequencing was collected from all dose cohorts at baseline, on cycle 4 day 1, and on cycle 7 day 1. Samples were obtained from an open-label, multicenter, first-in-human phase I dose-escalation trial of ivuxolimab. The trial enrolled adults with locally advanced or metastatic head and neck squamous cell, hepatocellular, melanoma or renal cell carcinoma. CD4+ and CD8+ T cells were sorted separately from peripheral blood before TCR sequencing.

As regards this clone: Which antigen it targets is not known. No qualities accompany the bases; no much larger clone lies one base away.

For CDR1 and CDR2, the germline V gene lists MDHEN and SYDVKM. Cut back by 4 bases and 3 bases, the V and J ends lie 4 bases apart. Taken from cysteine to phenylalanine, the CDR3 has 12 residues. Left in the record is the CDR3 DNA by itself, 36 bases read in frame from the first base. The TCR was taken from an adult with an advanced solid tumor such as melanoma, head and neck, liver or kidney cancer. The V and J segments used are TRBV28 and TRBJ1-5, with the D segment identity uncertain. Sequencing used CD4+ or CD8+ T cells sorted from blood, obtained in a trial of the OX40 agonist ivuxolimab. The CDR3 reads as follows: CASSSVNQPQHF. Here is the DNA: TGTGCCAGCAGTTCCGTCAATCAGCCCCAGCATTTT.